These 11 T cell receptor beta chains came from one sample sequenced in a study of shared clonotypes between healthy human individuals. Clones were sequenced by immunoSEQ multiplex PCR, and TCRdb holds only the in-frame ones, with some missing. This sample has approximately 100,000 clones; about 67% occur once, and the top ten carry approximately 25%. Sequenced sample: memory CD8+ T cells sorted from blood. Subset described: CD45RO+ cells pooled with CCR7-negative TemRA cells. These receptors originate from a woman between 25 and 40 years old in good health.

This chain uses TRBV29-1 with TRBJ1-1, with unresolved D. Deletions cut 7 bases from V and 2 bases from J, with 8 bases between. The CDR3 extends over 11 amino acids. CDR1 is SQVTM, CDR2 ANQGSEA, per germline. The CDR3 region has the DNA TGCAGCGGGGGAATTAACACTGAAGCTTTCTTT. Amino acid sequence: CSGGINTEAFF.

The chain couples TRBV25-1 to TRBJ2-7, with TRBD2 matching 7 bases. J lost 3 bases, V lost 1 base, and 9 bases had no gene match. Looked up from germline, CDR1 is MGHDK and CDR2 is SYGVNS. The CDR3 totals 16 residues. CDR3 residues: CASSESAGGKHYEQYF. For the CDR3, the DNA is TGTGCCAGCAGTGAATCGGCCGGGGGGAAACACTACGAGCAGTACTTC.

A few counts support this clone. The chain recombines TRBV7-6 with TRBJ2-5; the D gene is possibly TRBD2 (5 bases). This CDR3 region has 14 residues. V was trimmed by 4 bases and J by 5 bases, leaving 14 bases between them. Germline-derived CDR1 and CDR2 are SGHVS and FNYEAQ. CDR3 amino acids: CASSSRSGLETQYF. The CDR3 DNA reads as TGTGCCAGCAGCTCCAGAAGCGGCCTGGAGACCCAGTACTTC.

This clone was counted between two and nine times. The chain is built from TRBV29-1 and TRBJ2-1; possibly TRBD1 for D (5 bases). Between the trimmed V and J ends, which lost 4 bases and 9 bases, there was a span of 13 bases. The CDR3 spans 12 residues. Per the germline V gene, CDR1 is SQVTM and CDR2 is ANQGSEA. The CDR3: CSVGQGFSEQFF. CDR3 coding DNA: TGCAGCGTTGGGCAGGGTTTTAGTGAGCAGTTCTTC.

The chain is built from TRBV27 and TRBJ2-2, with 9 bases lining up with TRBD1. Trimming cost V 5 bases and J 6 bases; bases outside gene matches: 10. The CDR3 totals 16 residues. CDR1 and CDR2 from the germline V gene are MNHEY and SMNVEV (reference sequence). The CDR3 protein is CASSPRDRVGAGELFF. CDR3 bases: TGTGCCAGCAGTCCCCGGGACAGGGTGGGCGCCGGGGAGCTGTTTTTT.

The V call is TRBV25-1, the J call TRBJ1-5; D not certain. This CDR3 spans 15 amino acids. Deletions cut 1 base from V and 0 bases from J, with 7 bases between. The V gene's germline CDR1 is MGHDK and CDR2 SYGVNS. The CDR3 protein is CASSESEGSNQPQHF. The DNA of the CDR3 is TGTGCCAGCAGTGAATCAGAAGGTAGCAATCAGCCCCAGCATTTT.

This chain connects TRBV27 to TRBJ1-3, with a possible D match to TRBD1 (5 bases). There are 15 residues in the CDR3. The germline CDR1 and CDR2 sequences are MNHEY and SMNVEV (reference sequence). The germline V and J ends were trimmed by 4 bases and 3 bases, with 13 bases remaining between them. DNA of the CDR3: TGTGCCAGCAGTTCCCGGGGCATGGATGGAAACACCATATATTTT. It specifies CASSSRGMDGNTIYF.

The chain joins TRBV6-4 to TRBJ1-1; TRBD1 is a possible D gene (6 bases). The length of the CDR3 is 15 residues. With 3 bases removed from V and 7 bases from J, the gap between germline ends came to 18 bases. Looked up from germline, CDR1 is MRHNA and CDR2 is SNTAGT. CDR3 nucleotide sequence: TGTGCCAGCAGTGAGACAGGTGGGGAGGGATTTGAAGCTTTCTTT. Its translation is CASSETGGEGFEAFF.

The chain is built from TRBV7-2 and TRBJ2-1; 8 bases are shared with TRBD2. The CDR3 covers 16 residues. Trimming removed 5 bases from V and 3 bases from J; junction bases left unmatched: 9. Looked up from germline, CDR1 is SGHTA and CDR2 is FQGNSA. The CDR3 region has the DNA TGTGCCAGCAGCCTTACGGGAGGGGTAAACTACAATGAGCAGTTCTTC. Translating it yields CASSLTGGVNYNEQFF.

This clone appeared a few times. The chain carries TRBV27 and TRBJ2-1; the match to TRBD2 covers 9 bases. This CDR3 is 15 amino acids long. Germline CDR1 and CDR2: MNHEY and SMNVEV (reference sequence). Trimming cost V 5 bases and J 5 bases; bases outside gene matches: 7. The CDR3 nucleotides are TGTGCCAGCAGTCCCCTAGGCGGGAGGGACAATGAGCAGTTCTTC. Amino acids: CASSPLGGRDNEQFF.

The chain carries TRBV4-1 and TRBJ2-1, with D perhaps matching TRBD2 (6 bases). The CDR3 is 14 residues long. Germline CDR1 reads MGHRA; CDR2 reads YSYEKL. V shed 1 base and J shed 6 bases, with 10 bases lying between them. CDR3 sequence: CASSQGRGINEQFF. The CDR3 DNA is TGCGCCAGCAGCCAAGGGCGGGGAATCAATGAGCAGTTCTTC.